Listed below are T cell receptor beta chains from one sample, sequenced in a study of OX40 agonist ivuxolimab in advanced cancers. Repertoires were generated with immunoSEQ multiplex PCR, while TCRdb's copy carries only in-frame clones and drops some. The sample lists 65,000 to 70,000 clones, 65% to 80% seen once, with approximately 2.5% in the top ten. The sample in question was CD4+ or CD8+ T cells sorted from blood, obtained in a trial of the OX40 agonist ivuxolimab. Source of these receptors: an adult with an advanced solid tumor such as melanoma, head and neck, liver or kidney cancer. The CDR3 runs from the conserved cysteine through the conserved F or W. The D gene is left open where the match is weak. A clone size is listed for some rows: how often the clone was seen (once, few, many), or a class if it is expanded.

CDR3 DNA: TGTGCCAGTAGTTCCGGGACTACCGCCGTCTACGAGCAGTACTTC; CDR3 protein: CASSSGTTAVYEQYF; D gene: TRBD2; clone size: many; J gene: TRBJ2-7; V gene: TRBV19; CDR3 length: 15
CDR3 DNA: TGTGCCAGCAGTTCCGACAGGGACCCTGGAAACACCATATATTTT; CDR3 protein: CASSSDRDPGNTIYF; D gene: TRBD1; clone size: few; J gene: TRBJ1-3; V gene: TRBV2; CDR3 length: 15
CDR3 DNA: TGTGCCAGCAGCTTTGGGGGGCCATGGGGTAATTCACCCCTCCACTTT; CDR3 protein: CASSFGGPWGNSPLHF; D gene: .; clone size: .; J gene: TRBJ1-6; V gene: TRBV5-6; CDR3 length: 16
CDR3 DNA: TGTGCCAGCACTCGAAGTGGGGACTATGGCTACACCTTC; CDR3 protein: CASTRSGDYGYTF; D gene: .; clone size: .; J gene: TRBJ1-2; V gene: TRBV2; CDR3 length: 13
CDR3 DNA: TGTGCCAGCTCACGTAAAACCGACAGCTCTGGGGCCAACGTCCTGACTTTC; CDR3 protein: CASSRKTDSSGANVLTF; D gene: .; clone size: .; J gene: TRBJ2-6; V gene: TRBV18; CDR3 length: 17
CDR3 DNA: TGCGCCAGCAGTCCTATGAGGACAGGGGGTGCAGATACGCAGTATTTT; CDR3 protein: CASSPMRTGGADTQYF; D gene: TRBD1; clone size: .; J gene: TRBJ2-3; V gene: TRBV5-1; CDR3 length: 16
CDR3 DNA: TGTGCCAGCAAGGGGACAAAGGGTGAAAAACTGTTTTTT; CDR3 protein: CASKGTKGEKLFF; D gene: .; clone size: few; J gene: TRBJ1-4; V gene: TRBV27; CDR3 length: 13
CDR3 DNA: TGTGCCAGCGGACTCGTAGGGTCCTACGAGCAGTACTTC; CDR3 protein: CASGLVGSYEQYF; D gene: .; clone size: .; J gene: TRBJ2-7; V gene: TRBV19; CDR3 length: 13
CDR3 DNA: TGCGCCAGCAGTGAATACCGATTCGAGACCCAGTACTTC; CDR3 protein: CASSEYRFETQYF; D gene: .; clone size: .; J gene: TRBJ2-5; V gene: TRBV10-2; CDR3 length: 13
CDR3 DNA: TGTGCCAGCGACGGACAGTCTGGGAACACTGAAGCTTTCTTT; CDR3 protein: CASDGQSGNTEAFF; D gene: .; clone size: .; J gene: TRBJ1-1; V gene: TRBV2; CDR3 length: 14
CDR3 DNA: TGTGCCAGCAGTTCGGGGAATTCACCCCTCCACTTT; CDR3 protein: CASSSGNSPLHF; D gene: .; clone size: .; J gene: TRBJ1-6; V gene: TRBV28; CDR3 length: 12
CDR3 DNA: TGTGCCAGCAGTTTACAGGGATGGACAGATACGCAGTATTTT; CDR3 protein: CASSLQGWTDTQYF; D gene: .; clone size: .; J gene: TRBJ2-3; V gene: TRBV27; CDR3 length: 14
CDR3 DNA: TGTGCCAGCAGGGGAGCCGGGGGACTCTACGAGCAGTACTTC; CDR3 protein: CASRGAGGLYEQYF; D gene: .; clone size: .; J gene: TRBJ2-7; V gene: TRBV6-5; CDR3 length: 14
CDR3 DNA: TGTGCCAGTAGTATGGGGCGCCGGGGTAATCAGCCCCAGCATTTT; CDR3 protein: CASSMGRRGNQPQHF; D gene: .; clone size: .; J gene: TRBJ1-5; V gene: TRBV19; CDR3 length: 15
CDR3 DNA: TGTGCCAGCAGGGCAGACAGGGGACGGGAGACCCAGTACTTC; CDR3 protein: CASRADRGRETQYF; D gene: TRBD1; clone size: .; J gene: TRBJ2-5; V gene: TRBV2; CDR3 length: 14
CDR3 DNA: TGCGCCAGCAGTCCGAGGGGGACTAGCGGGAATGAGCAGTTCTTC; CDR3 protein: CASSPRGTSGNEQFF; D gene: TRBD2; clone size: few; J gene: TRBJ2-1; V gene: TRBV5-1; CDR3 length: 15